This TCR beta chain is drawn from a study of CD8 T cells in ankylosing spondylitis. V was pared by 2 bases and J by 15 bases, with 8 bases between. The CDR3 spans 11 residues. Germline loops: CDR1 MNHEY, CDR2 SVGEGT. Study-wide points: Clones linked to disease, bearing a CD8+ phenotype, were relatively rare in peripheral blood. Blood from ankylosing spondylitis patients appeared to carry a characteristic roughly 8-variant TCR beta motif. In the blood and synovial fluid of reactive arthritis, some motif variants had been previously reported.

The authors made TCR beta libraries by quantitative 5'-RACE with molecular barcodes. TCRdb used MiXCR to reprocess the 5' RACE reads, holding one entry per CDR3 protein. Of a few hundred thousand distinct CDR3 sequences listed, 20% are singletons. Concerning this clonotype itself: What it binds is not known.

The TCR sequence derives from a male donor with ankylosing spondylitis or in good health (not recorded which). The chain links TRBV6-2 or TRBV6-3 to TRBJ1-6; D gene ambiguous. The sequenced sample was blood, either unsorted or a sorted T cell fraction (not recorded which). CDR3: CASSYGGVLHF. The CDR3 DNA is TGTGCCAGCAGTTACGGTGGAGTCCTCCACTTT.